This T cell receptor beta chain was observed in a study of radiation and T cells in renal cell carcinoma. About the research overall: Nephrectomy followed 15 Gy stereotactic body radiation by 4 weeks.

About this clone itself: Its antigen is not known.

Libraries were prepared by immunoSEQ multiplex PCR; TCRdb keeps only in-frame clonotypes and omits some of them. The data hold roughly 120,000 clones, with around 80% observed a single time. Study-wide results and limits: In blood, top tumor clones expanded by 2 weeks, shrinking by 4.

As to time point: baseline pretreatment blood. Specified treatment: 15 Gy SBRT to primary tumor, nephrectomy 4 weeks later. After SBRT, blood was collected at 2 and 4 weeks, plus baseline. This CDR3 is 15 amino acids long. Germline V lookup: CDR1 SGHTA, CDR2 FQGNSA. V lost 3 bases and J lost 0, with 10 bases in between. Material: blood, obtained from a patient whose treatment included radiotherapy and nephrectomy. The V and J genes are TRBV7-2 and TRBJ2-3; no reliable D call. The receptor's source is a woman in her fifties or sixties with renal cell carcinoma. The CDR3, as DNA: TGTGCCAGCAGCTTCTACTACGATAGCACAGATACGCAGTATTTT. Its translation is CASSFYYDSTDTQYF.